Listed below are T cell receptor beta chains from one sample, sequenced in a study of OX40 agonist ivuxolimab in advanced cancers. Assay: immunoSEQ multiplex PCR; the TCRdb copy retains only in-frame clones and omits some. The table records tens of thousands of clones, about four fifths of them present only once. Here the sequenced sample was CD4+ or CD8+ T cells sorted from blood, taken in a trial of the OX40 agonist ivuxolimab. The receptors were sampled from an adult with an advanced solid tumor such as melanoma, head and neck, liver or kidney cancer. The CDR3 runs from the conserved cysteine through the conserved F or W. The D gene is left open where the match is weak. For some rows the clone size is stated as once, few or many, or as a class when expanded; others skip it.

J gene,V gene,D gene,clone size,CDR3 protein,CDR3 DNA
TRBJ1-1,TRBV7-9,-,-,CASSLLHIEAFF,TGTGCCAGCAGCTTATTACACATTGAAGCTTTCTTT
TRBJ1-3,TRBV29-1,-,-,CSGAWLGNTIYF,TGCAGCGGCGCTTGGCTTGGAAACACCATATATTTT
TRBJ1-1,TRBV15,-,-,CATSRAPTEAFF,TGTGCCACCAGCAGAGCCCCCACTGAAGCTTTCTTT
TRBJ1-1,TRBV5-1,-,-,CASSGRGFTEAFF,TGCGCCAGCAGCGGACGGGGGTTCACTGAAGCTTTCTTT
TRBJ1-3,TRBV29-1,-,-,CSVSPGGGNTIYF,TGCAGCGTTTCACCGGGAGGTGGAAACACCATATATTTT
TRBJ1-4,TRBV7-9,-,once,CASSPEVGHEKLFF,TGTGCCAGCAGCCCCGAGGTTGGTCATGAAAAACTGTTTTTT
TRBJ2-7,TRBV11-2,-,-,CASSPFGGEQYF,TGTGCCAGCAGCCCGTTTGGGGGCGAGCAGTACTTC
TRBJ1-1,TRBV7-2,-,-,CASSIRKIQAEAFF,TGTGCCAGCAGCATAAGAAAGATACAGGCTGAAGCTTTCTTT
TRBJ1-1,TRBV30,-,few,CAWVEGRTEAFF,TGTGCCTGGGTTGAGGGGAGGACTGAAGCTTTCTTT
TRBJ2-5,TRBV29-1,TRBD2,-,CSGCAGGGETQYF,TGCAGCGGGTGCGCGGGGGGGGGCGAGACCCAGTACTTC
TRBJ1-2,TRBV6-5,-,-,CASRGDAYGYTF,TGTGCCAGCAGGGGGGATGCCTATGGCTACACCTTC
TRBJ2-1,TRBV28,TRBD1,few,CASSPPPGDRGKFF,TGTGCCAGCAGTCCGCCCCCCGGGGACAGGGGAAAGTTCTTC
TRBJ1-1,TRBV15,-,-,CATSYLLGENTEAFF,TGTGCCACCAGCTACCTATTGGGCGAGAACACTGAAGCTTTCTTT
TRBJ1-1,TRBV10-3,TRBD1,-,CAISGTGGSYTEAFF,TGTGCCATCAGTGGGACAGGGGGCAGTTACACTGAAGCTTTCTTT
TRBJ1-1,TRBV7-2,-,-,CASSLDPRGEAFF,TGTGCCAGCAGCTTAGACCCCAGAGGTGAAGCTTTCTTT
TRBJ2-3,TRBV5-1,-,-,CASSLAYFLSTDTQYF,TGCGCCAGCAGCTTGGCGTACTTTCTCAGCACAGATACGCAGTATTTT
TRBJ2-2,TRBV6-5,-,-,CASSPNTGELFF,TGTGCCAGCAGCCCGAACACCGGGGAGCTGTTTTTT
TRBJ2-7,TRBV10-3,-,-,CAISEVSGYSYEQYF,TGTGCCATCAGTGAGGTATCGGGTTACTCCTACGAGCAGTACTTC
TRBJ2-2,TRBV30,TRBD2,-,CAWRARGSGSTGELFF,TGTGCCTGGAGGGCCCGGGGTAGCGGGAGCACCGGGGAGCTGTTTTTT
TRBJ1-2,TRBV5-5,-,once,CASRPSSGGGYGYTF,TGTGCCAGCAGACCCAGCTCGGGGGGCGGCTATGGCTACACCTTC
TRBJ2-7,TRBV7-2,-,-,CASSRDGAYEQYF,TGTGCCAGCAGTCGGGACGGTGCCTACGAGCAGTACTTC
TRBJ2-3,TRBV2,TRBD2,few,CASSVPRSGGAGDTQYF,TGTGCCAGCAGTGTCCCGCGTAGCGGGGGGGCCGGAGATACGCAGTATTTT
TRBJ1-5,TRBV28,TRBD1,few,CASSFGWQGGYSNQPQHF,TGTGCCAGCAGTTTTGGTTGGCAGGGGGGATATAGCAATCAGCCCCAGCATTTT
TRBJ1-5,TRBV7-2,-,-,CASSDRDSNQPQHF,TGTGCCAGCAGCGACAGAGATAGCAATCAGCCCCAGCATTTT
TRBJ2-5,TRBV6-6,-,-,CASSSAGETQYF,TGTGCCAGCAGCTCGGCGGGGGAGACCCAGTACTTC
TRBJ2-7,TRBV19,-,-,CASSSPPASYEQYF,TGTGCCAGTAGTTCCCCCCCGGCGAGTTACGAGCAGTACTTC
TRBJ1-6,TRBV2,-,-,CASSGPNSPLHF,TGTGCCAGCAGTGGACCCAATTCACCCCTCCACTTT
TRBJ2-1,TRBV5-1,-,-,CASSSTYNEQFF,TGCGCCAGCAGCTCCACATACAATGAGCAGTTCTTC
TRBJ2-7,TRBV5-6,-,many,CASVPAGTDEQYF,TGTGCCAGCGTCCCGGCAGGGACCGACGAGCAGTACTTC
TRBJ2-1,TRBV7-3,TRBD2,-,CASSSRGGANNEQFF,TGTGCCAGCAGCTCGCGGGGGGGCGCCAACAATGAGCAGTTCTTC
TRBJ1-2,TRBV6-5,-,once,CASKLGAGGYTF,TGTGCCAGCAAGCTAGGGGCGGGCGGCTACACCTTC
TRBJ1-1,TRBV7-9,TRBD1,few,CASSLGRQGAENTEAFF,TGTGCCAGCAGCTTAGGTCGGCAGGGGGCTGAGAACACTGAAGCTTTCTTT
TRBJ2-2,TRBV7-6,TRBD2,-,CASSIRLAENTGELFF,TGTGCCAGCAGCATACGACTAGCGGAGAACACCGGGGAGCTGTTTTTT
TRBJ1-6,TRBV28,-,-,CASSSLGSDGDSPLHF,TGTGCCAGCAGTTCCCTCGGGTCCGATGGGGATTCACCCCTCCACTTT
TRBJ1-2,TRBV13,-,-,CASSLAKGLYGYTF,TGTGCCAGCAGCTTGGCTAAAGGGCTTTATGGCTACACCTTC
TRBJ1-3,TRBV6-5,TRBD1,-,CASSFDRGRNTIYF,TGTGCCAGCAGTTTCGACAGGGGAAGAAACACCATATATTTT
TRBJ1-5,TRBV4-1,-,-,CASSQGVLVRDHQPQHF,TGCGCCAGCAGCCAAGGTGTACTAGTCAGGGACCATCAGCCCCAGCATTTT
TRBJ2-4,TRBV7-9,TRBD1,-,CASSLEVRGNIQYF,TGTGCCAGCAGCTTAGAGGTCAGGGGGAACATTCAGTACTTC
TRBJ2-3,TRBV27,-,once,CASTQAWGGTDTQYF,TGTGCCAGCACCCAGGCGTGGGGGGGCACAGATACGCAGTATTTT
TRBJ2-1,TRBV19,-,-,CASSLGESSYNEQFF,TGTGCCAGTAGCTTGGGGGAGAGCTCCTACAATGAGCAGTTCTTC
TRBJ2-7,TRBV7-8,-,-,CASSLALSYEQYF,TGTGCCAGCAGCCTAGCGTTGAGTTACGAGCAGTACTTC
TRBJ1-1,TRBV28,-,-,CASSPMGGRVTEAFF,TGTGCCAGCAGTCCCATGGGGGGTCGTGTCACTGAAGCTTTCTTT
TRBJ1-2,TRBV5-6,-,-,CASSLGTVQYYGYTF,TGTGCCAGCAGCTTGGGGACGGTCCAATACTATGGCTACACCTTC
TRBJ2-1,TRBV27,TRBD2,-,CASSLISGRSSYYNEQFF,TGTGCCAGCAGTTTAATTAGCGGGAGGTCCTCCTACTACAATGAGCAGTTCTTC
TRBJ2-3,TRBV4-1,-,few,CASSPKRTTGGDTQYF,TGCGCCAGCAGCCCGAAACGGACTACTGGGGGGGATACGCAGTATTTT
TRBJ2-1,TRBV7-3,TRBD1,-,CARPFVGTGSSSYNEQFF,TGTGCCAGACCATTCGTGGGGACAGGGTCCAGCTCCTACAATGAGCAGTTCTTC
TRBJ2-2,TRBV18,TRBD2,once,CASSPILAGKNTGELFF,TGTGCCAGCTCACCAATACTAGCGGGGAAGAACACCGGGGAGCTGTTTTTT
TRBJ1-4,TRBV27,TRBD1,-,CASSLQGDEKLFF,TGTGCCAGCAGTTTACAGGGGGACGAAAAACTGTTTTTT
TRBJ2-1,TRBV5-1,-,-,CASSTFSSYNEQFF,TGCGCCAGCAGCACCTTTAGCTCCTACAATGAGCAGTTCTTC
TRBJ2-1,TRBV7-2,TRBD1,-,CASSSGTGYNEQFF,TGTGCCAGCAGCTCCGGGACAGGTTACAATGAGCAGTTCTTC
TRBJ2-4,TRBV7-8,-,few,CASSAGQPKNIQYF,TGTGCCAGCAGCGCGGGACAGCCGAAAAACATTCAGTACTTC
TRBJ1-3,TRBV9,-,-,CASSVVGKQSSGNTIYF,TGTGCCAGCAGCGTAGTGGGCAAACAGAGCTCTGGAAACACCATATATTTT
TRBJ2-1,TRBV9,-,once,CASSGGDRRYNEQFF,TGTGCCAGCAGCGGAGGCGACAGGCGATACAATGAGCAGTTCTTC